The 18 T cell receptor beta chains below were found in one sample sequenced in a study of blood T cell repertoires in COVID-19. The assay was immunoSEQ multiplex PCR, and TCRdb's table has in-frame clones only and misses some. The sample records under 150,000 clones, nearly 85% being singletons. Sequenced input: PBMCs or T cells enriched from blood (not recorded which). The receptor set was obtained from a man aged 50 or older in a cohort exposed to, infected with or recovered from COVID-19 (not recorded which).

The rearrangement links TRBV3-1 (or the pseudogene TRBV3-2) to TRBJ2-1; TRBD2 aligns across 8 bases. Germline V CDR1 and CDR2: LGHDT, YNNKEL (reference sequence). The CDR3 spans 17 residues. J gave up 9 bases and V 0 bases, and 13 bases lay outside the gene matches. CDR3 sequence (DNA): TGTGCCAGCAGCCAAGATTTAGCGGGGATAACTGGGGGTGAGCAGTTCTTC. Protein product: CASSQDLAGITGGEQFF.

The chain couples TRBV5-1 to TRBJ2-7, with 7 bases matching TRBD2. This CDR3 spans 15 amino acids. Germline trimming cut 2 bases from V and 0 bases from J; bases unmatched to any gene: 5. The germline gives CDR1 SGHRS, CDR2 YFSETQ. The CDR3 DNA reads as TGCGCCAGCAGCTTTGTAGCGGGTGGCTCCTACGAGCAGTACTTC. It yields the protein CASSFVAGGSYEQYF.

The gene calls are TRBV5-1 and TRBJ1-2, with 7 bases lining up with TRBD1. The ends lost 4 bases at V and 6 bases at J; junction bases unmatched: 9. CDR3 length equals 14 residues. The germline V gene encodes CDR1 SGHRS and CDR2 YFSETQ. This CDR3 reads CASSLDRAKNGYTF. CDR3 nucleotides: TGCGCCAGCAGCCTCGACAGGGCCAAGAATGGCTACACCTTC.

The genes are TRBV18 and TRBJ2-1, with TRBD2 identical over 11 bases. CDR1 KGHSH and CDR2 LQKENI come from the germline V gene. The CDR3 covers 16 residues. After removal of 5 bases from V and 8 bases from J, the junction contained 11 bases not matched to a gene. CDR3 DNA: TGTGCCAGCTCAGTGGGAACCGGGACTAGCGGCGATGAGCAGTTCTTC. It yields the protein CASSVGTGTSGDEQFF.

The CDR3 region has the DNA TGTGCCAGTAACCAGGGGGCTTCGGGCACCGGGGAGCTGTTTTTT. It codes for CASNQGASGTGELFF. This sequence joins TRBV19 and TRBJ2-2; 8 nucleotides agree with TRBD1. Germline values: CDR1 LNHDA, CDR2 SQIVND (reference sequence). The CDR3 covers 15 residues. Trimming at V came to 7 bases and at J to 4 bases, leaving 8 bases not matched to a gene.

This clone is a singleton in its sample. The V call is TRBV18, the J call TRBJ2-1, with 12 bases fitting TRBD2. The trim removed 2 bases at V and 7 bases at J, leaving 0 bases unmatched. The germline CDR1 and CDR2 sequences are KGHSH and LQKENI. This CDR3 region has 14 residues. CDR3 amino acids: CASSPGTSGNEQFF. In nucleotides, the CDR3 is TGTGCCAGCTCACCAGGGACTAGCGGGAATGAGCAGTTCTTC.

There are a few counts of this clone. The rearrangement joins TRBV27 to TRBJ2-7, with D maybe TRBD1 (6 bases). There are 15 residues in the CDR3. The germline V gene encodes CDR1 MNHEY and CDR2 SMNVEV (reference sequence). V lost 7 bases and J lost 2, with 18 bases in between. The CDR3 protein is CASNSRGTGTYEQYF. The CDR3 DNA is TGTGCCAGCAACAGTAGGGGGACGGGAACCTACGAGCAGTACTTC.

This clone was picked up a small number of times. The rearrangement links TRBV9 to TRBJ2-5; 11 bases agree with TRBD2. The CDR3 runs to 15 residues. After removal of 4 bases from V and 3 bases from J, the junction contained 5 bases not matched to a gene. CDR1 and CDR2 from the germline V gene are SGDLS and YYNGEE. DNA for the CDR3: TGTGCCAGCAGCACAGCGACTAGCGGGGAAGAGACCCAGTACTTC. It specifies CASSTATSGEETQYF.

The chain couples TRBV19 to TRBJ1-2; weak D call: TRBD1 (6 bases). This CDR3 is built from 17 residues. The germline V gene encodes CDR1 LNHDA and CDR2 SQIVND (reference sequence). Trimming removed 9 bases from V and 2 bases from J, with 25 bases in between. The CDR3 loop reads CASHLGGLTSGNYGYTF. CDR3 in DNA: TGTGCCAGCCACCTTGGGGGCCTTACCTCAGGGAACTATGGCTACACCTTC.

CDR3 region: CASARSYGNTEAFF. Written as DNA, the CDR3 is TGTGCCAGCGCCAGGTCGTACGGGAACACTGAAGCTTTCTTT. This chain joins TRBV7-2 and TRBJ1-1; no clear D. With 8 bases removed from V and 1 base from J, the gap between germline ends came to 14 bases. This CDR3 is built from 14 residues. The germline CDR1 and CDR2 sequences are SGHTA and FQGNSA.

The V call is TRBV18, the J call TRBJ1-1, with a weak D call TRBD1 (5 bases). This CDR3 spans 15 amino acids. CDR1 is KGHSH, CDR2 LQKENI, per germline. The V end lost 1 base, the J end lost 2 bases, and 11 bases lay between the germline ends. The CDR3 coding sequence is TGTGCCAGCTCACCACGCACAGGACACAACACTGAAGCTTTCTTT. This gives the protein CASSPRTGHNTEAFF.

The chain is built from TRBV19 and TRBJ1-5, with D hard to call. The CDR3 covers 16 residues. Germline V gene lookup returns CDR1 LNHDA and CDR2 SQIVND (reference sequence). Between the trimmed V and J ends, which lost 2 bases and 2 bases, there was a span of 13 bases. The CDR3 reads CASSIISGYRNQPQHF. CDR3 bases: TGTGCCAGTAGTATAATCTCGGGGTATCGCAATCAGCCCCAGCATTTT.

The rearrangement uses TRBV11-3 and TRBJ2-7; 8 bases align to TRBD1. Germline V CDR1 and CDR2: SGHNT, YENEEA. This CDR3 has 13 residues. V lost 4 bases, J lost 3 bases, and 2 bases stayed unmatched. The chain's CDR3 is CASSSGTGYEQYF. The CDR3 nucleotides read TGTGCCAGCAGCTCCGGGACAGGCTACGAGCAGTACTTC.

The chain's CDR3 is CASSLAASGQETQYF. In DNA form, the CDR3 reads TGTGCCAGCAGCTTAGCGGCTAGCGGGCAAGAGACCCAGTACTTC. V is TRBV7-9 and J is TRBJ2-5; 8 bases align to TRBD2. V dropped 0 bases and J dropped 2; count of bases not matched to a gene: 2. CDR3 length: 15 amino acids. In germline, CDR1 is SEHNR, CDR2 FQNEAQ (reference sequence).

This chain links TRBV5-6 with TRBJ1-3, with TRBD1 matching 7 bases. CDR3 size: 14 residues. Germline assignment: CDR1 SGHDT and CDR2 YYEEEE. Losses at the gene ends were 4 bases for V and 2 bases for J; bases not matched to a gene: 3. The CDR3 is CASSLTGTGNTIYF. The CDR3 DNA follows: TGTGCCAGCAGCCTGACAGGGACTGGAAACACCATATATTTT.

V usage is TRBV4-3 and J usage is TRBJ1-1; maybe TRBD1 (6 bases). The germline CDR1 and CDR2 sequences are LGHNA and YSLEER. Trimming pared 0 bases from V and 3 bases from J, leaving 17 bases between. This CDR3 contains 17 residues. CDR3 loop: CASSQEETGLYDTEAFF. The CDR3 bases are TGCGCCAGCAGCCAAGAGGAGACAGGTTTATATGACACTGAAGCTTTCTTT.

This chain connects TRBV28 to TRBJ1-6; maybe TRBD1 (6 bases). CDR3 length: 14 residues. Trimming took 1 base from V and 10 from J, leaving 11 bases between them. Germline V gene sequence: CDR1 MDHEN, CDR2 SYDVKM. CDR3 sequence (DNA): TGTGCCAGCAGTTTATCCGCAGGGGTGTCACCCCTCCACTTT. It translates to CASSLSAGVSPLHF.

This sequence joins TRBV27 and TRBJ1-5; D might be TRBD1 (6 bases). CDR1 is MNHEY, CDR2 SMNVEV, per germline (reference sequence). CDR3 length equals 14 residues. The V and J ends lost 6 bases and 2 bases respectively, with 11 bases between them. CDR3 sequence (DNA): TGTGCCAGCAGACCAGGGGTTGGCAATCAGCCCCAGCATTTT. Protein product: CASRPGVGNQPQHF.